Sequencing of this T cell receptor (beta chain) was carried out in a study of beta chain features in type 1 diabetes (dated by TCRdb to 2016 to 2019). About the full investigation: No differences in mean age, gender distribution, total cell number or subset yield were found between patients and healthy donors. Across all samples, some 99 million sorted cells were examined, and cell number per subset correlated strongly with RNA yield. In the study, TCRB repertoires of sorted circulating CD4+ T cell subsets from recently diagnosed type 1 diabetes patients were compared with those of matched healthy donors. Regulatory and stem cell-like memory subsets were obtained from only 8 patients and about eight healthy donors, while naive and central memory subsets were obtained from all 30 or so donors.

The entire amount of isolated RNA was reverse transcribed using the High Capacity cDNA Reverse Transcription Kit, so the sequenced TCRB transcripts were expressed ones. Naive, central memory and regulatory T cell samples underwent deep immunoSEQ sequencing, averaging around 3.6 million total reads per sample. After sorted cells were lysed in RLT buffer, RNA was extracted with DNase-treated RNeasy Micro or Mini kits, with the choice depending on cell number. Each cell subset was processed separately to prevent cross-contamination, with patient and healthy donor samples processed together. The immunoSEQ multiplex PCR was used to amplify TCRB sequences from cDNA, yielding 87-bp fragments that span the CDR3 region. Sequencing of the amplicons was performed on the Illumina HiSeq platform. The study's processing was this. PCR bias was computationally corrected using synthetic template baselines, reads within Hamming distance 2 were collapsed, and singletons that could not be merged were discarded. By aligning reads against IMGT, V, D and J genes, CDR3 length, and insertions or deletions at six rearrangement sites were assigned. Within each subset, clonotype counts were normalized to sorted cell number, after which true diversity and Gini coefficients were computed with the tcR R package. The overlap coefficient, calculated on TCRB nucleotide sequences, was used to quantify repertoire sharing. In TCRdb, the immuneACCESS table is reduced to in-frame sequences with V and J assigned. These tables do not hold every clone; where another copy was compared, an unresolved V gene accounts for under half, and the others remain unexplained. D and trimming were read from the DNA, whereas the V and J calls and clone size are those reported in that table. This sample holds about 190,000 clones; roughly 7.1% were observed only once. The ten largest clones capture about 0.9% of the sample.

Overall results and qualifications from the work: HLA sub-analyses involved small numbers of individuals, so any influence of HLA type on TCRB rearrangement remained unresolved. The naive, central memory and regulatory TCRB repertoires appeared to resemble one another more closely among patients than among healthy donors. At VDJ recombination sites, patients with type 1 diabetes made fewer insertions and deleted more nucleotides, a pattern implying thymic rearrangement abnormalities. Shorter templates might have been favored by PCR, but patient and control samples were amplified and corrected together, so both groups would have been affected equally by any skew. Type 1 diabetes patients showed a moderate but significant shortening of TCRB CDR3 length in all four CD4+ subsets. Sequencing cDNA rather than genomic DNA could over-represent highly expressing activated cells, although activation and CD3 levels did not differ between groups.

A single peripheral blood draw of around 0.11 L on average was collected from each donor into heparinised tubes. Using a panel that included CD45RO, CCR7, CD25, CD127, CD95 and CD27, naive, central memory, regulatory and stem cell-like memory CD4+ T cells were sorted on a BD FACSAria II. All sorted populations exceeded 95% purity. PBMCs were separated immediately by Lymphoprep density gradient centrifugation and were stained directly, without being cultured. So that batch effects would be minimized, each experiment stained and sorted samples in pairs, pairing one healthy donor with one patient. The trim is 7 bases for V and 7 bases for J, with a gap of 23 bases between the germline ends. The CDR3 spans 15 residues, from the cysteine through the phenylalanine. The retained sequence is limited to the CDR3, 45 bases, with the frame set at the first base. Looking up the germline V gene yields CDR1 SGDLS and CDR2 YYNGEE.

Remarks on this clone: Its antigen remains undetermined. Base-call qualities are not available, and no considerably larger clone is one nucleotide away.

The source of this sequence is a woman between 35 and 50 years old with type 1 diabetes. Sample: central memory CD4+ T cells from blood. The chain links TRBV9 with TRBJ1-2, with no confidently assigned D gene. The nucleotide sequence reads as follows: TGTGCCAGCTCACCGACACTCGAATTTATGGGTGGCTACACCTTC. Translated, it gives CASSPTLEFMGGYTF. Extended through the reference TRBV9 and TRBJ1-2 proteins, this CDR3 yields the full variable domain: DSGVTQTPKHLITATGQRVTLRCSPRSGDLSVYWYQQSLDQGLQFLIQYYNGEERAKGNILERFSAQQFPDLHSELNLSSLELGDSALYFCASSPTLEFMGGYTFGSGTRLTVV.